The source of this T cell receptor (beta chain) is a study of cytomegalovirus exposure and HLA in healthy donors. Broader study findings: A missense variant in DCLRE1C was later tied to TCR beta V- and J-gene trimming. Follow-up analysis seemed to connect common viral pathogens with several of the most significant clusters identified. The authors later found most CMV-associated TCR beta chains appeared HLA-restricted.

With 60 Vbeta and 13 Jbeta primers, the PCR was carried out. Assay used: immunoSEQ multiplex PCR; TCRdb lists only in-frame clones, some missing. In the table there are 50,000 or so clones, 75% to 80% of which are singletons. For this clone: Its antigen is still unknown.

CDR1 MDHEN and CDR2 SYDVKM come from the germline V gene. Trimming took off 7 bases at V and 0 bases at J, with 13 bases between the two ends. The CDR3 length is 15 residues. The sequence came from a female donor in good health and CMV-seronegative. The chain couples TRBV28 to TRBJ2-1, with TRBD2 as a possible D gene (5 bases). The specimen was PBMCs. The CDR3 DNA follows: TGTGCCAGCAACCCTAGCTGGAGCTCCTACAATGAGCAGTTCTTC. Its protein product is CASNPSWSSYNEQFF.